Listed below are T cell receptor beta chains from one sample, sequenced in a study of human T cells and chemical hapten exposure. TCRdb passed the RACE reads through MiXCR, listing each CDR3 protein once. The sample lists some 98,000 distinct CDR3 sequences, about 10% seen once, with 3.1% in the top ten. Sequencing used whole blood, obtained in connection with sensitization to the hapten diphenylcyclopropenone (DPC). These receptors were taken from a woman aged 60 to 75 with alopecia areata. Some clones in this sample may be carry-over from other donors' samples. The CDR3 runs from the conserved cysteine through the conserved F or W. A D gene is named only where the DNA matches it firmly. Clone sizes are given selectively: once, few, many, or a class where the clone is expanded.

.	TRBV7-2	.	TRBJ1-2	CASSFYRGNYGYTF	TGTGCCAGCAGCTTCTATAGGGGGAACTATGGCTACACCTTC
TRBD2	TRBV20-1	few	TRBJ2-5	CSARDLLAGALGETQYF	TGCAGTGCTAGAGATCTACTAGCGGGGGCCCTAGGGGAGACCCAGTACTTC
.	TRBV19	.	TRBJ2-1	CASSIRGQNEQFF	TGTGCCAGTAGTATTCGGGGTCAGAATGAGCAGTTCTTC
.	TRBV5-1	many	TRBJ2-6	CASSLSTGANVLTF	TGCGCCAGCAGCTTGAGCACTGGGGCCAACGTCCTGACTTTC
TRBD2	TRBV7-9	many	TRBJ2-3	CASSLAPSGGITDTQYF	TGTGCCAGCAGCTTAGCCCCAAGCGGGGGTATCACAGATACGCAGTATTTT
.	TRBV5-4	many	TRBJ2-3	CASSSPRQDTQYF	TGTGCCAGCAGCTCCCCTCGGCAAGATACGCAGTATTTT
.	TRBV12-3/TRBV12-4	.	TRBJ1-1	CASKTGSRALNTEAFF	TGTGCCAGCAAAACAGGGTCTCGGGCGCTGAACACTGAAGCTTTCTTT
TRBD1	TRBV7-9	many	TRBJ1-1	CASSPGTAGHTEAFF	TGTGCCAGCAGCCCAGGGACAGCGGGGCACACTGAAGCTTTCTTT
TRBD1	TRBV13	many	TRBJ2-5	CASSHPGQGKETQYF	TGTGCCAGCAGCCACCCGGGACAGGGTAAAGAGACCCAGTACTTC
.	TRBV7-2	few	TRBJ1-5	CASSLEANQPQHF	TGTGCCAGCAGCTTAGAGGCGAATCAGCCCCAGCATTTT
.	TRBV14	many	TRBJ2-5	CASSQDRIQTQYF	TGTGCCAGCAGCCAAGACCGGATCCAGACCCAGTACTTC
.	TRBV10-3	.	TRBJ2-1	CAITRESKSGTLSSYNEQFF	TGTGCCATCACCCGAGAGAGTAAGTCAGGGACGCTGAGCTCCTACAATGAGCAGTTCTTC
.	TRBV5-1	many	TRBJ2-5	CASSLAVSQETQYF	TGCGCCAGCAGCTTGGCGGTTAGCCAAGAGACCCAGTACTTC
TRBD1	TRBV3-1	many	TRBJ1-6	CASSQGQGNSPLHF	TGTGCCAGCAGCCAAGGACAGGGTAATTCACCCCTCCACTTT
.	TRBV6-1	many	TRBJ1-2	CASSEIDYGYTF	TGTGCCAGCAGTGAAATTGACTATGGCTACACCTTC
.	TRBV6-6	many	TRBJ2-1	CASSSPPPKGYNEQFF	TGTGCCAGCAGTTCCCCACCCCCAAAAGGTTACAATGAGCAGTTCTTC
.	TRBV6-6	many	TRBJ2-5	CASSETETQYF	TGTGCCAGCAGTGAGACGGAGACCCAGTACTTC
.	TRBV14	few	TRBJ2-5	CASSRTWGSQETQYF	TGTGCCAGCAGCCGGACGTGGGGGAGCCAAGAGACCCAGTACTTC
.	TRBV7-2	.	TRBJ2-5	CASSFRSGPETQYF	TGTGCCAGCAGCTTCAGGTCCGGCCCAGAGACCCAGTACTTC
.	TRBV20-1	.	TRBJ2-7	CSGPTLYEQYF	TGCAGTGGCCCGACTTTATACGAGCAGTACTTC
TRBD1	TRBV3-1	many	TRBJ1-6	CASSPGTGTWTPLHF	TGTGCCAGCAGCCCAGGGACAGGGACTTGGACACCCCTCCACTTT
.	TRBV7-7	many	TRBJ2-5	CASSLESQETQYF	TGTGCTAGCAGCTTAGAGTCCCAAGAGACCCAGTACTTC
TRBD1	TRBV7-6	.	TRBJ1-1	CASSLAPRQGVSEAFF	TGTGCCAGCAGCTTAGCTCCGCGACAGGGGGTATCTGAAGCTTTCTTT
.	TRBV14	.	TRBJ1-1	CASSRYGGVTEAFF	TGTGCCAGCAGCCGGTATGGGGGGGTAACTGAAGCTTTCTTT